This TCR beta chain was sequenced for a study of cytomegalovirus exposure and HLA in healthy donors. Overall study results and limits: In vitro work confirmed that three CMV-associated chains recognize CMV antigens. Judged likely to be a sequencing artifact was a cluster of highly shared sequence variants.

This clone was seen a single time. Its antigen is undetermined. Given the absence of the conserved phenylalanine or tryptophan at the CDR3 end, a read error is likely. The primer mix had 60 Vbeta and 13 Jbeta primers. Generated by immunoSEQ multiplex PCR, the TCRdb table keeps only in-frame clones and is missing some. The sample lists 85,000 to 100,000 clones, roughly 73% seen once, with less than 9.5% in the top ten. Looked up from germline, CDR1 is SNHLY and CDR2 is FYNNEI. This CDR3 contains 12 residues. The trim removed 8 bases at V and 5 bases at J, leaving 5 bases unmatched. Material: PBMCs. This receptor was obtained from a man aged 45 to 65 in good health and CMV-seropositive. The V and J genes are TRBV2 and TRBJ1-1; 7 nucleotides match TRBD1. The CDR3 loop is CASATGRTEAFL. The CDR3 DNA follows: TGTGCCAGCGCGACAGGGAGAACTGAAGCTTTCCTT.